This section outlines one T cell receptor beta chain sequence together with its context. The target antigen is unknown. The read comes to an end 3 residues before the CDR3 does, leaving the germline J gene to fill in the end. This sample is part of a study of Tregs in tolerant kidney transplant recipients. Findings and limits, study-wide: For some patients, primers changed over time, blocking nucleotide-level comparison. Activated donor B cell expansion appeared to reveal the most relevant donor-specific TCRbeta repertoire. Findings come from small patient numbers and require larger validation.

Looked up from germline, CDR1 is GTSNPN and CDR2 is SVGIG (reference sequence). There are 13 residues in the CDR3. V was cut by 1 base and J by 5 bases, with 11 bases left in between. Recipients received nonmyeloablative bone marrow transplants from related graft donors, with transient mixed chimerism. Thawed PBMCs were FACS-sorted into unstimulated CD4+CD25+CD127- regulatory T cells, CD4+CD25- non-regulatory cells, CD4 and CD8 cells. Sequencing was performed with immunoSEQ multiplex PCR; in TCRdb, only in-frame clones are kept and a portion is missing. The repertoire shows roughly 5,300 clones; the top ten hold about 6.7%.

The chain couples TRBV30 to TRBJ1-1; D might be TRBD1 (5 bases). The source of this sequence is a human patient who received a combined kidney and bone marrow transplant. Some of these T cells may belong to the graft donor. Sequenced here: CD4+ T cells from blood (PBMCs), sampled about 15 months after the transplant. The covered CDR3 bases are TGTGCCTGGAGTGCCAGGGTGGAAACTGAA. Amino acids: CAWSARVETE. The whole CDR3 protein is CAWSARVETEAFF.